These 6 T cell receptor beta chains originate from one sample sequenced in a study of T cell repertoires in cytomegalovirus infection. Which antigens these TCRs recognize remains unknown. TCRdb passed the reads through MiXCR, listing each CDR3 protein once. The sample has roughly 800,000 distinct CDR3 sequences; around 29% are singletons. This specimen consisted of cultured CD8+ T cells from PBMCs, obtained from culture after CMV antigen stimulation. The origin of the receptors is a human donor in good health (CMV status not recorded). Some clones in this sample may be carry-over from other donors' samples.

The chain carries TRBV20-1 and TRBJ2-5; 15 bases are shared with TRBD2. The CDR3 is made up of 20 amino acids. CDR1 and CDR2 from the germline V gene are DFQATT and SNEGSKA (reference sequence). V shed 3 bases, J shed 0 bases, and the junction held 14 bases outside the gene matches. CDR3 DNA sequence: TGCAGTGCTAGTCCCCTCCTGGGACTAGCGGGGGGCCCTTACCAAGAGACCCAGTACTTC. Amino acids: CSASPLLGLAGGPYQETQYF.

This clonotype was recorded at least ten times. This rearrangement joins TRBV6-5 to TRBJ1-2; 9 nucleotides match TRBD1. With V trimmed by 6 bases and J by 4 bases, 3 bases remained unmatched. The CDR3 contains 13 residues. The germline V gene has CDR1 MNHEY and CDR2 SVGAGI. The CDR3 sequence: CASRGQGSYGYTF. CDR3 coding DNA: TGTGCCAGCAGGGGACAGGGAAGCTATGGCTACACCTTC.

The sample holds one count of this clonotype. Here the CDR3 DNA reads TGTGCCAGCACCCCGGTAGTTGGCTATGGCTACACCTTC. Protein sequence: CASTPVVGYGYTF. The chain joins TRBV6-6 to TRBJ1-2, with unresolved D. Germline V lookup: CDR1 MNHNY, CDR2 SVGAGI (reference sequence). The CDR3 is 13 amino acids. Trimming took off 7 bases at V and 4 bases at J, with 13 bases between the two ends.

The chain combines TRBV7-9 with TRBJ1-1; 7 nucleotides agree with TRBD1. Germline V lookup: CDR1 SEHNR, CDR2 FQNEAQ (reference sequence). The V and J ends lost 5 bases and 10 bases, in that order; junction bases with no gene match: 13. The CDR3 runs to 14 residues. For the CDR3, the DNA is TGTGCCAGCAGCGAGGGACAGATGCAAATTGTAGCTTTCTTT. This translates into CASSEGQMQIVAFF. Full variable domain (rest looked up from reference TRBV7-9 and TRBJ1-1): DTGVSQNPRHKITKRGQNVTFRCDPISEHNRLYWYRQTLGQGPEFLTYFQNEAQLEKSRLLSDRFSAERPKGSFSTLEIQRTEQGDSAMYLCASSEGQMQIVAFFGQGTRLTVV.

The chain is built from TRBV9 and TRBJ2-3; TRBD2 matches 7 bases. The V gene end was trimmed by 7 bases and the J gene end by 11 bases; junction bases not matched to a gene: 7. CDR1 is SGDLS and CDR2 is YYNGEE in the germline V gene. This CDR3 has 11 residues. The CDR3 loop reads CASRSSGEQYF. For the CDR3, the DNA is TGTGCCAGCCGATCTAGCGGAGAGCAGTATTTT.

This clonotype was counted only a few times. This chain joins TRBV5-4 and TRBJ2-7; D not certain. The CDR3 totals 12 residues. The V end lost 0 bases, the J end lost 7 bases, and 8 bases lay between the germline ends. Germline CDR1 SGHNT, CDR2 YYREEE (reference sequence). In DNA form, the CDR3 reads TGTGCCAGCAGCTTGGGGGTCGTGGAGCAGTACTTC. It codes for CASSLGVVEQYF.